This T cell receptor beta chain derives from a study of blood T cells in healthy people across ages. CDR1 is ENHRY, CDR2 SYGVKD, per germline. The CDR3 spans 13 residues. Sample-barcoded 5' priming and a J-beta primer mix drove a second PCR of roughly 6 to 12 cycles. A single record per CDR3 protein comes from TCRdb applying MiXCR to the 5' RACE reads. The data show about 760,000 distinct CDR3 sequences, around a quarter seen once. These sequences were also reported in another study, on T cells of mothers and their children.

The TCR was taken from a boy aged 10-17 years in good health. This rearrangement joins TRBV10-3 to TRBJ2-1; D is unclear. Gene TRBJ2-5 matches the end of the DNA better, so the J call may be wrong. The sequenced sample consisted of blood. The CDR3 DNA follows: TGTGCCATCAGTGAGCTCGATCTGGAGACCCAGTACTTC. Translated, it gives CAISELDLETQYF.